The 24 T cell receptor beta chains given below trace back to one sample, sequenced in a study of cytomegalovirus exposure and HLA in healthy donors. The PCR ran on 60 Vbeta and 13 Jbeta primers. TCRdb's copy holds only in-frame clones and misses some; the assay was immunoSEQ multiplex PCR. The data contain 90,000 to 150,000 clones, about 80% of them singletons. Sequenced sample: PBMCs. The receptors derive from a woman aged 18 to 35 in good health and CMV-seronegative.

The rearrangement uses TRBV11-2 and TRBJ2-5, with 9 nucleotides matching TRBD2. The CDR3 extends over 15 amino acids. Germline loops: CDR1 SGHAT, CDR2 FQNNGV. The V and J ends lost 5 bases and 2 bases, in that order; junction bases with no gene match: 6. The CDR3 is CASSLTSGRQETQYF. The CDR3 DNA sequence: TGTGCCAGCAGCCTGACTAGCGGAAGACAAGAGACCCAGTACTTC.

The gene calls are TRBV7-6 and TRBJ2-7; perhaps TRBD1 as D (6 bases). Germline V gene sequence: CDR1 SGHVS, CDR2 FNYEAQ. This CDR3 region has 15 residues. V lost 2 bases and J lost 1, with 12 bases in between. The CDR3 loop reads CASSLSPGQSYEQYF. DNA of the CDR3: TGTGCCAGCAGCTTATCACCGGGACAATCCTACGAGCAGTACTTC.

The chain combines TRBV27 with TRBJ1-1; a weak D match, TRBD1 (5 bases). V lost 7 bases, J lost 1 base, and 16 bases lay in between. Per the germline V gene, CDR1 is MNHEY and CDR2 is SMNVEV (reference sequence). CDR3 length: 15 amino acids. The CDR3 bases are TGTGCCAGCACCCCATGGGGGGTGGAGAACACTGAAGCTTTCTTT. Amino acid sequence: CASTPWGVENTEAFF.

The V gene is TRBV19, the J gene TRBJ2-7, with D possibly TRBD2 on 6 matching bases. There are 13 residues in the CDR3. Per the germline V gene, CDR1 is LNHDA and CDR2 is SQIVND (reference sequence). The V and J ends lost 3 bases and 3 bases respectively, with 9 bases between them. CDR3 sequence: CASSMVGGYEQYF. CDR3 coding DNA: TGTGCCAGTAGTATGGTGGGGGGCTACGAGCAGTACTTC. Based on the CDR3 plus reference TRBV19 and TRBJ2-7, the full variable domain is DGGITQSPKYLFRKEGQNVTLSCEQNLNHDAMYWYRQDPGQGLRLIYYSQIVNDFQKGDIAEGYSVSREKKESFPLTVTSAQKNPTAFYLCASSMVGGYEQYFGPGTRLTVT.

The J gene is TRBJ2-7, the V gene TRBV18; TRBD2 might be the D (6 bases). Germline lookup yields CDR1 KGHSH and CDR2 LQKENI. The germline V and J ends were trimmed by 2 bases and 3 bases, with 14 bases remaining between them. The CDR3 spans 15 residues. The CDR3 loop is CASSPFDGGVYEQYF. The CDR3 region has the DNA TGTGCCAGCTCACCATTTGATGGCGGGGTCTACGAGCAGTACTTC.

This clone was seen just once. CDR3 loop: CSVDPGTATYEQYF. CDR3 nucleotides: TGCAGCGTTGACCCCGGGACAGCAACCTACGAGCAGTACTTC. The rearrangement links TRBV29-1 to TRBJ2-7, with 7 bases fitting TRBD1. Germline V gene sequence: CDR1 SQVTM, CDR2 ANQGSEA. V was pared by 3 bases and J by 2 bases, with 7 bases of the junction left unmatched. There are 14 residues in the CDR3.

J is TRBJ2-5 and V is TRBV5-1, with a possible D match to TRBD2 (6 bases). Germline CDR1 reads SGHRS; CDR2 reads YFSETQ. The CDR3 is 16 amino acids. V dropped 4 bases and J dropped 5 bases, with 21 bases sitting between them. The CDR3 region has the DNA TGCGCCAGCAGCCCGGCGGGGCATTCTAAGGGGGAGACCCAGTACTTC. Its translation: CASSPAGHSKGETQYF.

This sequence joins TRBV5-6 and TRBJ2-7, with D unclear. Germline CDR1 and CDR2: SGHDT and YYEEEE. V was clipped by 2 bases and J by 3 bases, with 9 bases between them. There are 13 residues in the CDR3. The CDR3 region is CASSFSLNYEQYF. CDR3 nucleotide sequence: TGTGCCAGCAGCTTTTCACTCAACTACGAGCAGTACTTC.

The V gene is TRBV12-5, the J gene TRBJ2-7; a possible D gene is TRBD2 (6 bases). With 5 bases removed from V and 6 bases from J, the gap between germline ends came to 11 bases. Germline CDR1 LGHNT, CDR2 FRNRAP. The CDR3 loop spans 12 amino acids. DNA for the CDR3: TGTGCTAGTGGTCGGGAGCTGGGCGAGCAGTACTTC. Translating gives CASGRELGEQYF.

This rearrangement joins TRBV7-2 to TRBJ2-5, with 9 bases fitting TRBD1. The end of the DNA is better explained by TRBJ2-7, so the J call may be wrong. Looked up from germline, CDR1 is SGHTA and CDR2 is FQGNSA. The CDR3 has 13 residues. CDR3: CASSSGTGSEQYF. CDR3 bases: TGTGCCAGCAGCTCTGGGACAGGGAGCGAGCAGTACTTC.

The genes are TRBV2 and TRBJ1-4; TRBD1 might be the D (5 bases). The CDR3 has 13 residues. The germline V gene encodes CDR1 SNHLY and CDR2 FYNNEI. Trimming took off 7 bases at V and 11 bases at J, with 17 bases between the two ends. DNA for the CDR3: TGTGCCAGCAACCAGGGCTGGTCCAATAAACTGTTTTTT. This sequence encodes CASNQGWSNKLFF.

This clone was detected a few times. V usage is TRBV11-1 and J usage is TRBJ2-6; 10 bases map to TRBD1. V dropped 5 bases and J dropped 2; count of bases not matched to a gene: 3. Germline CDR1 and CDR2: SGHAT and FQDESV (reference sequence). This CDR3 contains 16 residues. CDR3 sequence: CASSLGTGAGANVLTF. DNA of the CDR3: TGTGCCAGCAGCCTTGGGACAGGGGCTGGGGCCAACGTCCTGACTTTC.

Only one count was recorded for this clone. V and J are TRBV18 and TRBJ1-1; TRBD1 matches 10 bases. V dropped 3 bases and J dropped 7; count of bases not matched to a gene: 5. The CDR3 totals 14 residues. Per the germline V gene, CDR1 is KGHSH and CDR2 is LQKENI. The CDR3 nucleotides read TGTGCCAGCTCACCTGAGACAGGGGGCTTTGAAGCTTTCTTT. Protein: CASSPETGGFEAFF.

The rearrangement links TRBV29-1 to TRBJ2-7; 7 bases match TRBD2. V shed 7 bases, J shed 7 bases, and the junction held 13 bases outside the gene matches. Per the germline V gene, CDR1 is SQVTM and CDR2 is ANQGSEA. The CDR3 covers 13 residues. CDR3 amino acids: CSALTSLSREQYF. Written as DNA, the CDR3 is TGCAGCGCTCTGACTAGCCTTTCGAGAGAGCAGTACTTC.

The genes are TRBV30 and TRBJ2-2, with 15 bases lining up with TRBD2. J was trimmed by 4 bases and V by 4 bases; bases with no gene match: 7. CDR3 length: 17 residues. The V gene's germline CDR1 is GTSNPN and CDR2 SVGIG (reference sequence). DNA for the CDR3: TGTGCCTGGACCGGGACTAGCGGGGGGCCGATCACCGGGGAGCTGTTTTTT. Translating it yields CAWTGTSGGPITGELFF.

The chain is built from TRBV7-9 and TRBJ2-2, with TRBD2 matching 7 bases. Germline V CDR1 and CDR2: SEHNR, FQNEAQ (reference sequence). V lost 5 bases to trimming and J lost 0 bases; unmatched junction nucleotides: 9. The length of the CDR3 is 17 residues. CDR3 coding DNA: TGTGCCAGCAGCCACCCCCGGGGGGAGCCGAACACCGGGGAGCTGTTTTTT. The encoded protein is CASSHPRGEPNTGELFF.

The CDR3 coding sequence is TGTGCCAGCAGCTTAACAGGGATGAACGAGCAGTACTTC. It yields the protein CASSLTGMNEQYF. This sequence joins TRBV7-9 and TRBJ2-7; D is possibly TRBD1 (6 bases). Trimming removed 2 bases at V and 5 bases at J, with 10 bases between. From germline, CDR1 is SEHNR and CDR2 FQNEAQ (reference sequence). The CDR3 has 13 amino acids.

This chain links TRBV11-2 with TRBJ2-7, with unresolved D. V lost 4 bases to trimming and J lost 1 base, with 14 bases between them. The CDR3 contains 15 residues. Germline V gives CDR1 SGHAT, CDR2 FQNNGV. The CDR3 coding sequence is TGTGCCAGCAGCTCACTTTCCGCCGGGTCCTACGAGCAGTACTTC. It is translated as CASSSLSAGSYEQYF. Combining the CDR3 with reference TRBV11-2 and TRBJ2-7 gives the whole variable domain EAGVAQSPRYKIIEKRQSVAFWCNPISGHATLYWYQQILGQGPKLLIQFQNNGVVDDSQLPKDRFSAERLKGVDSTLKIQPAKLEDSAVYLCASSSLSAGSYEQYFGPGTRLTVT.

This clone was recorded once. The chain employs TRBV5-1 and TRBJ2-7; TRBD1 might be the D (5 bases). V was cut by 0 bases and J by 0 bases, with 10 bases left in between. The CDR3 is made up of 15 amino acids. Germline-derived CDR1 and CDR2 are SGHRS and YFSETQ. CDR3 loop: CASSLEGEGSYEQYF. In nucleotides, the CDR3 is TGCGCCAGCAGCTTGGAAGGGGAAGGCTCCTACGAGCAGTACTTC.

The rearrangement joins TRBV7-9 to TRBJ1-1; possible D gene TRBD1, 6 bases. Germline V gene lookup returns CDR1 SEHNR and CDR2 FQNEAQ (reference sequence). This CDR3 region has 13 residues. The germline V and J ends were trimmed by 4 bases and 7 bases, with 13 bases remaining between them. CDR3 in amino acids: CASSSLGGYEAFF. CDR3 in DNA: TGTGCCAGCAGCTCCCTAGGGGGATATGAAGCTTTCTTT.

The chain employs TRBV6-5 and TRBJ1-6, with 9 bases matching TRBD1. Germline CDR1 and CDR2: MNHEY and SVGAGI. This CDR3 is 15 amino acids long. J lost 11 bases, V lost 0 bases, and 5 bases had no gene match. This chain's CDR3 is CASSYSKTGGPPLHF. DNA for the CDR3: TGTGCCAGCAGTTACTCTAAGACAGGGGGACCACCCCTCCACTTT.

This clone was observed a handful of times. The CDR3 loop is CASMRGLNTEAFF. The CDR3 DNA sequence: TGTGCCAGCATGAGGGGGTTAAACACTGAAGCTTTCTTT. The J gene is TRBJ1-1, the V gene TRBV2; the D gene is possibly TRBD1 (6 bases). The V and J ends lost 7 bases and 2 bases respectively, with 11 bases between them. CDR1 and CDR2 (germline): SNHLY, FYNNEI. This CDR3 region has 13 residues. The full variable domain, completed using reference TRBV2 and TRBJ1-1, is EPEVTQTPSHQVTQMGQEVILRCVPISNHLYFYWYRQILGQKVEFLVSFYNNEISEKSEIFDDQFSVERPDGSNFTLKIRSTKLEDSAMYFCASMRGLNTEAFFGQGTRLTVV.

V is TRBV21-1 and J is TRBJ2-5; the table calls TRBD2, which could not be checked here. TRBV21-1 is reported as a pseudogene. The CDR3 length is 12 residues. As DNA, the CDR3 is TGTGCCAGCACCCCCCCGGGGGAGACCCAGTACTTC. This gives the protein CASTPPGETQYF.

The gene calls are TRBV25-1 and TRBJ2-3, with D possibly matching TRBD2 (5 bases). V lost 3 bases and J lost 3, with 7 bases in between. In germline, CDR1 is MGHDK, CDR2 SYGVNS. This CDR3 comprises 13 residues. The CDR3 here is CASSDRGTDTQYF. The CDR3 DNA is TGTGCCAGCAGTGACCGAGGGACAGATACGCAGTATTTT.